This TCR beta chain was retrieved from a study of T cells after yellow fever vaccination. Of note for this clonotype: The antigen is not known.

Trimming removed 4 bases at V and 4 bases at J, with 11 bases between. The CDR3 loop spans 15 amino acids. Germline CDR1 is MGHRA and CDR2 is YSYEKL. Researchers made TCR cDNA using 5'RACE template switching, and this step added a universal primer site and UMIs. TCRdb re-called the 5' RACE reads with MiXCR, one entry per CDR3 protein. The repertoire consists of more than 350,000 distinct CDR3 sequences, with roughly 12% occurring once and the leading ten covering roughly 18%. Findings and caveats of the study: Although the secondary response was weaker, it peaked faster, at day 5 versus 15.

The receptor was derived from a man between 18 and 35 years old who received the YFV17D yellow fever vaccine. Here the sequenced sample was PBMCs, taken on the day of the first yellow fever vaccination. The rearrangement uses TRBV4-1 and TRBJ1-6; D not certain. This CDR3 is CASSLGNLYNSPLHF. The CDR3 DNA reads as TGCGCCAGCAGCCTCGGCAATCTTTATAATTCACCCCTCCACTTT.